Listed here are 26 T cell receptor beta chains from one sample, sequenced in a study of T-cell memory formation after mild COVID-19. TCRdb reprocessed the 5' RACE reads with MiXCR, giving one entry per CDR3 protein. The table includes around 200,000 distinct CDR3 sequences, roughly a fifth detected once. What was sequenced was PBMCs or a T cell subset sorted from them (not recorded which). The receptors originated from an adult woman who had mild COVID-19 (a few samples of this study predate the infection). Cell type and time point are not known.

The chain is built from TRBV2 and TRBJ1-5; D remains unclear. V shed 1 base and J shed 1 base, with 8 bases lying between them. The CDR3 sequence is 15 residues long. Germline loops: CDR1 SNHLY, CDR2 FYNNEI. CDR3 loop: CASSEGGWSNQPQHF. The CDR3 DNA reads as TGTGCCAGCAGTGAAGGGGGATGGAGCAATCAGCCCCAGCATTTT. The whole variable domain, filled in from reference TRBV2 and TRBJ1-5, reads EPEVTQTPSHQVTQMGQEVILRCVPISNHLYFYWYRQILGQKVEFLVSFYNNEISEKSEIFDDQFSVERPDGSNFTLKIRSTKLEDSAMYFCASSEGGWSNQPQHFGDGTRLSIL.

The V and J genes are TRBV7-8 and TRBJ1-2; D gene uncertain. Trimming shortened V by 1 base and J by 2 bases, and 14 bases separated the two germline ends. CDR3 length: 16 residues. CDR1 is SGHVS, CDR2 FQNEAQ, per germline. This chain's CDR3 is CASSLDGGLLNYGYTF. The CDR3 DNA reads TGTGCCAGCAGCTTAGATGGAGGCCTGTTAAACTATGGCTACACCTTC. The whole variable domain, filled in from reference TRBV7-8 and TRBJ1-2, reads GAGVSQSPRYKVAKRGQDVALRCDPISGHVSLFWYQQALGQGPEFLTYFQNEAQLDKSGLPSDRFFAERPEGSVSTLKIQRTQQEDSAVYLCASSLDGGLLNYGYTFGSGTRLTVV.

V gene TRBV12-3 or TRBV12-4 combines with J gene TRBJ2-7, with unresolved D. The CDR3 has 15 residues. V was shortened by 7 bases and J by 9 bases, with 25 bases between the two germline ends. The CDR3 loop is CASTPTTAPMSLQYF. The CDR3 DNA reads as TGTGCCAGCACACCGACCACCGCGCCTATGTCGCTGCAGTACTTC.

This clonotype was observed a few times. The chain employs TRBV5-5 and TRBJ2-2; 15 bases match TRBD2. The CDR3 is 18 amino acids. V lost 4 bases, J lost 5 bases, and 9 bases stayed unmatched. Germline V CDR1 and CDR2: SGHKS, YYEKEE (reference sequence). The chain's CDR3 is CASSIGLAGGPGTGELFF. The CDR3 bases are TGTGCCAGCAGCATAGGACTAGCGGGAGGGCCAGGTACCGGGGAGCTGTTTTTT.

This clonotype was observed many times. The chain uses TRBV29-1 and TRBJ1-1; no clear D gene. Germline V gene sequence: CDR1 SQVTM, CDR2 ANQGSEA. Trimming pared 0 bases from V and 11 bases from J, leaving 13 bases between. CDR3 length equals 12 residues. The CDR3 coding sequence is TGCAGCGTTGAAGAGGGCACCCAAGAGGCTTTCTTT. It is translated as CSVEEGTQEAFF.

The V call is TRBV27, the J call TRBJ2-3; the match to TRBD2 covers 9 bases. CDR3 size: 15 residues. The trim removed 8 bases at V and 4 bases at J, leaving 10 bases unmatched. From germline, CDR1 is MNHEY and CDR2 SMNVEV (reference sequence). CDR3 sequence (DNA): TGTGCCAGCTGTATCCGCGGGAGGGCCGCAGATACGCAGTATTTT. Protein product: CASCIRGRAADTQYF.

This clonotype has a handful of counts. This chain uses TRBV19 with TRBJ1-2, with D unresolved. The V and J ends lost 7 bases and 8 bases respectively, with 14 bases between them. Germline assignment: CDR1 LNHDA and CDR2 SQIVND (reference sequence). This CDR3 has 12 amino acids. The DNA of the CDR3 is TGTGCCAGTATCGGTCGGAAGGACGGCTACACCTTC. It encodes CASIGRKDGYTF.

This clonotype has more than one count but fewer than ten. J is TRBJ1-1 and V is TRBV4-3; D might be TRBD1 (6 bases). Trimming shortened V by 0 bases and J by 8 bases, and 13 bases separated the two germline ends. The V gene's germline CDR1 is LGHNA and CDR2 YSLEER. This CDR3 is built from 14 residues. The DNA for the CDR3 is TGCGCCAGCAGCCAAGATAGGTGGGGGGCCGAAGCTTTCTTT. It is translated as CASSQDRWGAEAFF.

This clonotype was counted between two and nine times. The chain joins TRBV5-6 to TRBJ2-7; D might be TRBD2 (5 bases). The CDR3 spans 15 residues. V lost 0 bases, J lost 3 bases, and 13 bases lay in between. Germline CDR1 is SGHDT and CDR2 is YYEEEE. The CDR3 nucleotides read TGTGCCAGCAGCTTGGTCCTAGCAGAACGCTACGAGCAGTACTTC. Protein product: CASSLVLAERYEQYF. Together with reference TRBV5-6 and TRBJ2-7, the CDR3 gives the full variable domain: DAGVTQSPTHLIKTRGQQVTLRCSPKSGHDTVSWYQQALGQGPQFIFQYYEEEERQRGNFPDRFSGHQFPNYSSELNVNALLLGDSALYLCASSLVLAERYEQYFGPGTRLTVT.

This clonotype was observed a handful of times. The CDR3 protein is CASSLGPPTDTQYF. The CDR3 coding sequence is TGTGCCAGCAGCTTAGGACCACCCACAGATACGCAGTATTTT. This sequence joins TRBV7-3 and TRBJ2-3; D not certain. The length of the CDR3 is 14 residues. Trimming removed 2 bases from V and 2 bases from J, with 8 bases in between. The germline CDR1 and CDR2 sequences are SGHTA and FQGTGA.

The chain joins TRBV29-1 to TRBJ2-2; D unresolved. The CDR3 totals 13 residues. Trimming stripped 7 bases from V and 3 bases from J, with 12 bases between. Germline values: CDR1 SQVTM, CDR2 ANQGSEA. The CDR3 is CSATPPDTGELFF. As DNA, the CDR3 is TGCAGCGCTACGCCTCCGGACACCGGGGAGCTGTTTTTT.

V gene TRBV14 combines with J gene TRBJ2-7, with a tentative D call TRBD1 (6 bases). V lost 1 base and J lost 0, with 10 bases in between. The CDR3 consists of 15 residues. Germline CDR1 and CDR2: SGHDN and FVKESK. The CDR3 loop reads CASSQAGQHSYEQYF. The CDR3 region has the DNA TGTGCCAGCAGCCAAGCCGGACAGCACTCCTACGAGCAGTACTTC.

This clonotype has a handful of counts. The V and J genes are TRBV27 and TRBJ2-1; D is possibly TRBD1 or TRBD2 (6 bases each). The germline CDR1 and CDR2 sequences are MNHEY and SMNVEV (reference sequence). CDR3 length equals 15 residues. V was trimmed by 6 bases and J by 4 bases, leaving 16 bases between them. CDR3 sequence: CASSHRGPLYNEQFF. In nucleotides, the CDR3 is TGTGCCAGCAGCCACCGGGGGCCGTTATACAATGAGCAGTTCTTC.

The genes are TRBV19 and TRBJ2-3; either TRBD1 or TRBD2 may fit D (5 bases each). V lost 7 bases and J lost 4, with 12 bases in between. The CDR3 runs to 13 residues. Germline V gene data show CDR1 as LNHDA and CDR2 as SQIVND (reference sequence). The CDR3 coding sequence is TGTGCCAGTACTAACGGGGCGGCAGATACGCAGTATTTT. It yields the protein CASTNGAADTQYF. Using reference TRBV19 and TRBJ2-3 for the parts outside the CDR3, the full variable domain is DGGITQSPKYLFRKEGQNVTLSCEQNLNHDAMYWYRQDPGQGLRLIYYSQIVNDFQKGDIAEGYSVSREKKESFPLTVTSAQKNPTAFYLCASTNGAADTQYFGPGTRLTVL.

The chain has TRBV7-6 and TRBJ1-1; the match to TRBD1 covers 7 bases. The J segment lost 9 bases and the V segment lost 1 base, leaving 8 bases of the junction unmatched. CDR3 size: 14 residues. The germline V gene has CDR1 SGHVS and CDR2 FNYEAQ. The CDR3 DNA sequence: TGTGCCAGCAGCTTAGGAGGGACAGACAACAAAGCTTTCTTT. Protein sequence: CASSLGGTDNKAFF.

The gene calls are TRBV15 and TRBJ2-7; D is undetermined. Trimming stripped 1 base from V and 2 bases from J, with 6 bases between. Germline CDR1 reads LNHNV; CDR2 reads YYDKDF (reference sequence). This CDR3 spans 13 amino acids. The CDR3 loop is CATSRVPAYEQYF. CDR3 sequence (DNA): TGTGCCACCAGCAGAGTTCCAGCCTACGAGCAGTACTTC. Based on the CDR3 plus reference TRBV15 and TRBJ2-7, the full variable domain is DAMVIQNPRYQVTQFGKPVTLSCSQTLNHNVMYWYQQKSSQAPKLLFHYYDKDFNNEADTPDNFQSRRPNTSFCFLDIRSPGLGDTAMYLCATSRVPAYEQYFGPGTRLTVT.

For the CDR3, the DNA is TGCAGCGCGGGGAACCACGGGGGCGAGCAGTACTTC. Its translation is CSAGNHGGEQYF. V gene TRBV29-1 combines with J gene TRBJ2-7, with D possibly matching TRBD2 (6 bases). The CDR3 runs to 12 residues. In germline, CDR1 is SQVTM, CDR2 ANQGSEA. V gave up 7 bases and J gave up 6 bases, with 16 bases separating them.

The chain has TRBV7-9 and TRBJ1-6; no definite D call. The CDR3 consists of 15 residues. Germline CDR1 SEHNR, CDR2 FQNEAQ (reference sequence). V was clipped by 3 bases and J by 0 bases, with 6 bases between them. CDR3 bases: TGTGCCAGCAGCTTCCGGGACTCCTATAATTCACCCCTCCACTTT. It encodes CASSFRDSYNSPLHF.

This clonotype was observed once. The rearrangement links TRBV11-2 to TRBJ2-1, with 8 bases aligning to TRBD2. This CDR3 is 16 amino acids long. The V and J ends lost 3 bases and 9 bases, in that order; junction bases with no gene match: 13. The V gene's germline CDR1 is SGHAT and CDR2 FQNNGV. The CDR3, as DNA: TGTGCCAGCAGCTTCCCCAATGGAGCGGGGGCGGGTGAGCAGTTCTTC. As protein: CASSFPNGAGAGEQFF.

The chain uses TRBV6-5 and TRBJ2-4; weak D call: TRBD1 (5 bases). Germline V CDR1 and CDR2: MNHEY, SVGAGI. This CDR3 is built from 13 residues. Trimming took off 3 bases at V and 6 bases at J, with 9 bases between the two ends. DNA for the CDR3: TGTGCCAGCAGTTATAGCCAGGGAAACATTCAGTACTTC. Protein sequence: CASSYSQGNIQYF.

This clonotype was detected a few times. This sequence joins TRBV12-3 or TRBV12-4 and TRBJ2-1; 9 positions match TRBD2. V lost 8 bases and J lost 8; bases outside the gene matches: 16. This CDR3 region has 16 residues. Here the CDR3 reads CASERGAGGPRDEQFF. The CDR3, as DNA: TGTGCCAGCGAGCGGGGGGCGGGAGGGCCTAGGGATGAGCAGTTCTTC.

The chain couples TRBV4-3 to TRBJ1-2; D gene ambiguous. V shed 0 bases and J shed 4 bases, with 12 bases lying between them. The germline CDR1 and CDR2 sequences are LGHNA and YSLEER. The CDR3 covers 15 residues. This chain's CDR3 is CASSQEETPSYGYTF. The CDR3 bases are TGCGCCAGCAGCCAAGAGGAGACACCGAGCTATGGCTACACCTTC.

This rearrangement joins TRBV19 to TRBJ2-1, with a weak D call TRBD2 (6 bases). This CDR3 has 15 amino acids. V lost 4 bases to trimming and J lost 2 bases, with 12 bases between them. The germline gives CDR1 LNHDA, CDR2 SQIVND (reference sequence). CDR3 coding DNA: TGTGCCAGTAGTAGTCCGGGAGCCCCCTACAATGAGCAGTTCTTC. Residues: CASSSPGAPYNEQFF.

The chain couples TRBV7-2 to TRBJ2-1, with 12 bases fitting TRBD2. This CDR3 comprises 17 residues. V was clipped by 5 bases and J by 7 bases; unmatched bases: 12. Germline CDR1 and CDR2: SGHTA and FQGNSA. The CDR3 coding sequence is TGTGCCAGCAGCCCAGGGGCCGGGACTAGCGGGTTGAATGAGCAGTTCTTC. Protein sequence: CASSPGAGTSGLNEQFF.

The chain joins TRBV18 to TRBJ2-7, with TRBD1 matching over 10 bases. The CDR3 runs to 15 residues. CDR1 and CDR2 (germline): KGHSH, LQKENI. After removal of 3 bases from V and 0 bases from J, the junction contained 2 bases not matched to a gene. The chain's CDR3 is CASSPRTGGSYEQYF. In DNA, the CDR3 is TGTGCCAGCTCACCTAGGACAGGGGGCTCCTACGAGCAGTACTTC.

This clonotype was observed a handful of times. This chain connects TRBV13 to TRBJ2-3; possibly TRBD1 for D (5 bases). Looked up from germline, CDR1 is PRHDT and CDR2 is FYEKMQ (reference sequence). The CDR3 is 14 amino acids. The V end lost 0 bases, the J end lost 8 bases, and 12 bases lay between the germline ends. The CDR3 loop reads CASSLGRQLGTQYF. The CDR3 DNA reads TGTGCCAGCAGCTTAGGTCGACAGCTCGGTACGCAGTATTTT.